This T cell receptor (beta chain) was recovered during a study of T-cell memory formation after mild COVID-19. Notes on the study in general: The appearance of some responding clones in pre-infection memory suggested that cross-reactive memory joined. Contracting CD4+ clones lay largely in CM and EM, with CD8+ ones residing in EMRA.

TCRdb re-called the 5' RACE reads with MiXCR, one entry per CDR3 protein. The sample holds roughly 450,000 distinct CDR3 sequences, 15% to 20% seen once. In this sample, this clonotype turned up a few times. Its antigen remains unknown. V was clipped by 2 bases and J by 1 base, with 8 bases between them. The CDR3 runs 14 residues. The V gene's germline CDR1 is KGHSH and CDR2 LQKENI. This sequence joins TRBV18 and TRBJ1-1, with TRBD1 as a possible D gene (6 bases). Specimen: PBMCs or a T cell subset sorted from them (not recorded which). The clonotype originates from an adult woman who had mild COVID-19 (a few samples of this study predate the infection). Cell type and time point are not known. DNA for the CDR3: TGTGCCAGCTCACCAACAGGGACGAACACTGAAGCTTTCTTT. The encoded protein is CASSPTGTNTEAFF.